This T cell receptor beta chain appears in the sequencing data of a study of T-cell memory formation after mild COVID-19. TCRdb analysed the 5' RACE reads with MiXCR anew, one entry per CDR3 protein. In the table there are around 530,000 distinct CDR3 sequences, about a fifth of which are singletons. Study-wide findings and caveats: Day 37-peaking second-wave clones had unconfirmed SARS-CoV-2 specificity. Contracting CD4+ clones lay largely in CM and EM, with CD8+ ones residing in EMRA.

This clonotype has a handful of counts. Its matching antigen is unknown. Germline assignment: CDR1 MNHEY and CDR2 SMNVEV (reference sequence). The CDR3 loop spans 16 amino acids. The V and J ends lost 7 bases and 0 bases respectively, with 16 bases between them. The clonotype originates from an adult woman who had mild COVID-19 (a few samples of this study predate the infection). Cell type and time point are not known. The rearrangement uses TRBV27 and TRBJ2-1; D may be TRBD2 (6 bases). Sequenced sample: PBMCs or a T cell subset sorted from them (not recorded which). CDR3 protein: CASKPIAAVSYNEQFF. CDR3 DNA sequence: TGTGCCAGCAAACCTATAGCGGCAGTCTCCTACAATGAGCAGTTCTTC.